This is a list of T cell receptor beta chains from one sample in a study of OX40 agonist ivuxolimab in advanced cancers. Assay used: immunoSEQ multiplex PCR; TCRdb lists only in-frame clones, some missing. This table holds approximately 75,000 clones, about 92% found once. The source was CD4+ or CD8+ T cells sorted from blood, collected in a trial of the OX40 agonist ivuxolimab. Receptors originate from an adult with an advanced solid tumor such as melanoma, head and neck, liver or kidney cancer. CDR3s include the opening cysteine and the closing phenylalanine or tryptophan. D genes are given only for firm matches. Not all rows give a size; the values are once, few, many and, for expanded clones, a class.

V: TRBV21-1; D: .; J: TRBJ2-7; size: .; CDR3: CASSKAGGRTSLCEQYF; DNA: TGTGCCAGCAGCAAAGCAGGGGGACGGACCTCTTTGTGTGAGCAGTACTTC
V: TRBV18; D: .; J: TRBJ2-5; size: .; CDR3: CASSPAGKETQYF; DNA: TGTGCCAGCTCACCAGCGGGGAAAGAGACCCAGTACTTC
V: TRBV18; D: .; J: TRBJ2-5; size: .; CDR3: CASSPDSGAQYF; DNA: TGTGCCAGCTCACCAGACTCGGGGGCCCAGTACTTC
V: TRBV2; D: TRBD1; J: TRBJ2-4; size: .; CDR3: CASRGQGYTNIQYF; DNA: TGTGCCAGCAGGGGACAGGGGTATACGAACATTCAGTACTTC
V: TRBV9; D: TRBD2; J: TRBJ2-1; size: .; CDR3: CASSVVLRRGGSYNEQFF; DNA: TGTGCCAGCAGCGTAGTATTGCGTCGCGGGGGTTCCTACAATGAGCAGTTCTTC
V: TRBV11-1; D: .; J: TRBJ2-1; size: .; CDR3: CASSVGLPDYNEQFF; DNA: TGTGCCAGCAGCGTAGGACTACCCGACTACAATGAGCAGTTCTTC
V: TRBV28; D: .; J: TRBJ1-2; size: .; CDR3: CASRPQGLANYGYTF; DNA: TGTGCCAGCAGACCACAGGGACTAGCTAACTATGGCTACACCTTC
V: TRBV19; D: .; J: TRBJ1-1; size: .; CDR3: CASQTVGRTPEAFF; DNA: TGTGCCAGTCAGACGGTGGGACGTACCCCTGAAGCTTTCTTT
V: TRBV9; D: .; J: TRBJ2-1; size: .; CDR3: CASSVVSGAYNEQFF; DNA: TGTGCCAGCAGCGTAGTGTCGGGGGCCTACAATGAGCAGTTCTTC
V: TRBV7-9; D: TRBD1; J: TRBJ2-7; size: .; CDR3: CASSLGISTGDSYEQYF; DNA: TGTGCCAGCAGCTTAGGAATATCGACAGGGGACTCCTACGAGCAGTACTTC
V: TRBV19; D: TRBD1; J: TRBJ1-1; size: .; CDR3: CASSTRTGDTEAFF; DNA: TGTGCCAGTAGTACGCGGACAGGGGATACTGAAGCTTTCTTT
V: TRBV28; D: TRBD1; J: TRBJ1-2; size: .; CDR3: CASRGQGNYGYTF; DNA: TGTGCCAGCAGGGGACAGGGGAACTATGGCTACACCTTC
V: TRBV5-1; D: .; J: TRBJ1-5; size: .; CDR3: CASSLGGGEQPQHF; DNA: TGCGCCAGCAGCTTGGGAGGGGGTGAGCAGCCCCAGCATTTT
V: TRBV7-3; D: TRBD1; J: TRBJ2-1; size: .; CDR3: CASSSTGAFYNEQFF; DNA: TGTGCCAGCAGCTCCACAGGGGCATTCTACAATGAGCAGTTCTTC
V: TRBV14; D: .; J: TRBJ1-1; size: .; CDR3: CASSQIVLGAEAFF; DNA: TGTGCCAGCAGCCAGATTGTATTGGGGGCTGAAGCTTTCTTT
V: TRBV10-3; D: TRBD1; J: TRBJ2-7; size: few; CDR3: CAISGTGGTYEQYF; DNA: TGTGCCATCAGTGGTACAGGGGGCACATACGAGCAGTACTTC
V: TRBV4-1; D: TRBD2; J: TRBJ2-7; size: .; CDR3: CASSQKVTSGTPVSYEQYF; DNA: TGCGCCAGCAGCCAAAAGGTGACTAGCGGGACCCCCGTCTCCTACGAGCAGTACTTC
V: TRBV28; D: TRBD1; J: TRBJ1-1; size: .; CDR3: CASGLPGQVNTEAFF; DNA: TGTGCCAGCGGTTTGCCAGGACAGGTGAACACTGAAGCTTTCTTT
V: TRBV7-9; D: .; J: TRBJ2-4; size: once; CDR3: CASSLDLWDIQYF; DNA: TGTGCCAGCAGCTTGGACTTATGGGACATTCAGTACTTC
V: TRBV6-1; D: TRBD2; J: TRBJ2-1; size: .; CDR3: CASSEARSGGYEQFF; DNA: TGTGCCAGCAGTGAAGCGCGATCGGGGGGGTATGAGCAGTTCTTC
V: TRBV5-4; D: .; J: TRBJ2-2; size: .; CDR3: CASSYLGQGGRAGELFF; DNA: TGTGCCAGCAGCTACTTAGGGCAGGGCGGTCGCGCCGGGGAGCTGTTTTTT
V: TRBV5-5; D: .; J: TRBJ1-6; size: .; CDR3: CASSLAGLENSPLHF; DNA: TGTGCCAGCAGCTTGGCAGGGTTGGAGAATTCACCCCTCCACTTT
V: TRBV10-1; D: .; J: TRBJ2-2; size: .; CDR3: CASSDPGGDKNTGELFF; DNA: TGCGCCAGCAGTGACCCGGGGGGCGACAAGAACACCGGGGAGCTGTTTTTT
V: TRBV9; D: TRBD1; J: TRBJ1-3; size: .; CDR3: CASSVADRGASGNTIYF; DNA: TGTGCCAGCAGCGTAGCTGACAGGGGCGCCTCTGGAAACACCATATATTTT
V: TRBV4-3; D: TRBD1; J: TRBJ2-7; size: .; CDR3: CASSQAGRGTGLYEQYF; DNA: TGCGCCAGCAGCCAAGCCGGCCGCGGGACAGGGCTGTACGAGCAGTACTTC
V: TRBV19; D: .; J: TRBJ1-4; size: .; CDR3: CASNSGPGGEKLFF; DNA: TGTGCCAGTAATTCAGGACCCGGCGGTGAAAAACTGTTTTTT
V: TRBV2; D: TRBD1; J: TRBJ2-1; size: .; CDR3: CASLYRGKEQFF; DNA: TGTGCCAGCCTCTACAGGGGGAAAGAGCAGTTCTTC
V: TRBV9; D: .; J: TRBJ2-2; size: .; CDR3: CASSVGGGRDTGELFF; DNA: TGTGCCAGCAGCGTAGGTGGCGGCCGGGACACCGGGGAGCTGTTTTTT
V: TRBV5-4; D: .; J: TRBJ1-2; size: .; CDR3: CASSLATGSSYGYTF; DNA: TGTGCCAGCAGCTTGGCTACAGGGAGTAGCTATGGCTACACCTTC
V: TRBV5-1; D: .; J: TRBJ2-2; size: few; CDR3: CASSLEKGSTGELFF; DNA: TGCGCCAGCAGCTTGGAGAAGGGGTCCACCGGGGAGCTGTTTTTT
V: TRBV30; D: .; J: TRBJ1-4; size: .; CDR3: CAWSVTGLEKLFF; DNA: TGTGCCTGGAGTGTCACAGGGCTAGAAAAACTGTTTTTT
V: TRBV7-9; D: TRBD1; J: TRBJ1-3; size: .; CDR3: CASSLPGQASGNTIYF; DNA: TGTGCCAGCAGCTTACCGGGACAGGCCTCTGGAAACACCATATATTTT
V: TRBV11-2; D: .; J: TRBJ2-7; size: .; CDR3: CASGILYEQYF; DNA: TGTGCCAGCGGGATCCTCTACGAGCAGTACTTC
V: TRBV5-1; D: .; J: TRBJ2-1; size: .; CDR3: CASSLAVGGRHNEQFF; DNA: TGCGCCAGCAGCTTGGCCGTAGGGGGACGACACAATGAGCAGTTCTTC
V: TRBV27; D: .; J: TRBJ1-1; size: .; CDR3: CASSFGRNLNTEAFF; DNA: TGTGCCAGCAGTTTCGGACGGAACCTGAACACTGAAGCTTTCTTT
V: TRBV4-3; D: TRBD1; J: TRBJ1-2; size: .; CDR3: CASSQQTGFYGYTF; DNA: TGCGCCAGCAGCCAACAGACAGGGTTCTATGGCTACACCTTC
V: TRBV5-1; D: .; J: TRBJ2-7; size: .; CDR3: CASSLVGPAYEQYF; DNA: TGCGCCAGCAGCTTGGTGGGGCCCGCCTACGAGCAGTACTTC
V: TRBV10-3; D: TRBD2; J: TRBJ2-3; size: once; CDR3: CAIRRDYTDTQYF; DNA: TGTGCCATCAGGCGGGACTACACAGATACGCAGTATTTT
V: TRBV2; D: .; J: TRBJ1-4; size: .; CDR3: CASRDGGPSGKLFF; DNA: TGTGCCAGCAGGGACGGGGGGCCCTCGGGAAAACTGTTTTTT
V: TRBV5-6; D: TRBD1; J: TRBJ2-1; size: .; CDR3: CASSPGTGSYNEQFF; DNA: TGTGCCAGCAGCCCCGGGACAGGGAGCTACAATGAGCAGTTCTTC